These T cell receptor beta chains were read from a single sample in a study of CD8 T cells in ankylosing spondylitis. TCRdb used MiXCR to reprocess the 5' RACE reads, holding one entry per CDR3 protein. This sample yields about 200,000 distinct CDR3 sequences, of which roughly 24% are seen a single time; more than 6.5% belongs to the top ten. The sequenced sample consisted of blood, either unsorted or a sorted T cell fraction (not recorded which). All receptors come from a male donor with ankylosing spondylitis or in good health (not recorded which). CDR3s include the opening cysteine and the closing phenylalanine or tryptophan. The D gene is left open where the match is weak. The size of a clone is reported for some rows only, either as once, few or many, or as a class for expanded clones.

abundance: few
d_gene: .
j_gene: TRBJ2-7
v_gene: TRBV5-6
CDR3aa: CASSFVGRGSYEQYF
CDR3nt: TGTGCCAGCAGCTTCGTGGGCAGGGGCTCCTACGAGCAGTACTTC

abundance: .
d_gene: TRBD2
j_gene: TRBJ2-5
v_gene: TRBV20-1
CDR3aa: CSARGLGLAGVRETQYF
CDR3nt: TGCAGTGCTAGGGGGCTGGGACTAGCGGGAGTCCGAGAGACCCAGTACTTC

abundance: .
d_gene: .
j_gene: TRBJ2-1
v_gene: TRBV20-1
CDR3aa: CSARFGSGSYNEQFF
CDR3nt: TGCAGTGCTAGATTCGGGAGTGGGTCCTACAATGAGCAGTTCTTC

abundance: many
d_gene: .
j_gene: TRBJ1-2
v_gene: TRBV15
CDR3aa: CATSSRTAPYGYTF
CDR3nt: TGTGCCACCAGCAGCAGGACAGCTCCCTATGGCTACACCTTC

abundance: .
d_gene: TRBD2
j_gene: TRBJ2-7
v_gene: TRBV3-1
CDR3aa: CASSQRLASSYEQYF
CDR3nt: TGTGCCAGCAGCCAACGACTAGCGAGCTCCTACGAGCAGTACTTC

abundance: many
d_gene: TRBD2
j_gene: TRBJ2-1
v_gene: TRBV14
CDR3aa: CASSPAGVPNEQFF
CDR3nt: TGTGCCAGCAGCCCAGCGGGAGTACCCAATGAGCAGTTCTTC

abundance: few
d_gene: .
j_gene: TRBJ2-7
v_gene: TRBV6-6
CDR3aa: CASSYPGREQYF
CDR3nt: TGTGCCAGCAGTTACCCTGGTCGCGAGCAGTACTTC

abundance: few
d_gene: TRBD2
j_gene: TRBJ2-7
v_gene: TRBV20-1
CDR3aa: CSARDGTSGRGYEQYF
CDR3nt: TGCAGTGCTAGAGATGGGACTAGCGGGAGAGGGTACGAGCAGTACTTC

abundance: .
d_gene: TRBD1
j_gene: TRBJ1-2
v_gene: TRBV7-3
CDR3aa: CASSLVPGGYGYTF
CDR3nt: TGTGCCAGCAGCTTAGTTCCAGGGGGCTATGGCTACACCTTC

abundance: .
d_gene: .
j_gene: TRBJ1-5
v_gene: TRBV12-3/TRBV12-4
CDR3aa: CASSFGRSNQPQHF
CDR3nt: TGTGCCAGCAGTTTTGGGCGAAGCAATCAGCCCCAGCATTTT

abundance: many
d_gene: .
j_gene: TRBJ2-1
v_gene: TRBV5-1
CDR3aa: CASSLLGWGSPYNEQFF
CDR3nt: TGCGCCAGCAGCCTGTTGGGGTGGGGTTCCCCGTACAATGAGCAGTTCTTC

abundance: many
d_gene: .
j_gene: TRBJ1-1
v_gene: TRBV29-1
CDR3aa: CSAGSLEAFF
CDR3nt: TGCAGCGCAGGTTCGCTTGAAGCTTTCTTT

abundance: many
d_gene: .
j_gene: TRBJ2-2
v_gene: TRBV5-1
CDR3aa: CASSGRALGTGELFF
CDR3nt: TGCGCCAGCAGCGGCCGGGCCCTGGGCACCGGGGAGCTGTTTTTT

abundance: .
d_gene: .
j_gene: TRBJ1-2
v_gene: TRBV9
CDR3aa: CASSVESDYGYTF
CDR3nt: TGTGCCAGCAGCGTAGAATCAGACTATGGCTACACCTTC

abundance: .
d_gene: .
j_gene: TRBJ2-7
v_gene: TRBV7-8
CDR3aa: CASSLSPEQYF
CDR3nt: TGTGCCAGCAGCTTAAGTCCAGAGCAGTACTTC

abundance: many
d_gene: .
j_gene: TRBJ1-5
v_gene: TRBV10-3
CDR3aa: CAIPGLLNQPQHF
CDR3nt: TGTGCCATCCCCGGACTGTTAAATCAGCCCCAGCATTTT

abundance: .
d_gene: TRBD1
j_gene: TRBJ1-5
v_gene: TRBV6-1
CDR3aa: CASSEEGTASNQPQHF
CDR3nt: TGTGCCAGCAGTGAAGAGGGGACAGCTAGCAATCAGCCCCAGCATTTT

abundance: .
d_gene: .
j_gene: TRBJ2-7
v_gene: TRBV12-3/TRBV12-4
CDR3aa: CASSRADEQYF
CDR3nt: TGTGCCAGCAGTAGGGCGGACGAGCAGTACTTC

abundance: .
d_gene: .
j_gene: TRBJ1-1
v_gene: TRBV9
CDR3aa: CASSVGPGGNTEAFF
CDR3nt: TGTGCCAGCAGCGTAGGGCCGGGAGGAAACACTGAAGCTTTCTTT

abundance: few
d_gene: TRBD2
j_gene: TRBJ2-3
v_gene: TRBV20-1
CDR3aa: CSAYLAGGPADTQYF
CDR3nt: TGCAGTGCTTACTTGGCGGGAGGGCCCGCAGATACGCAGTATTTT

abundance: many
d_gene: .
j_gene: TRBJ1-2
v_gene: TRBV7-8
CDR3aa: CASSLTRDSGYTF
CDR3nt: TGTGCCAGCAGCTTGACACGGGACTCTGGCTACACCTTC

abundance: many
d_gene: TRBD2
j_gene: TRBJ2-5
v_gene: TRBV7-2
CDR3aa: CASSPGLAQYF
CDR3nt: TGTGCCAGCAGCCCCGGACTAGCCCAGTACTTC

abundance: many
d_gene: TRBD2
j_gene: TRBJ2-5
v_gene: TRBV5-1
CDR3aa: CASSLGLAVGETQYF
CDR3nt: TGCGCCAGCAGCTTGGGACTAGCGGTAGGGGAGACCCAGTACTTC

abundance: .
d_gene: .
j_gene: TRBJ2-5
v_gene: TRBV20-1
CDR3aa: CSARGPGRSARTETQYF
CDR3nt: TGCAGTGCTAGAGGACCGGGCCGATCAGCGCGGACAGAGACCCAGTACTTC

abundance: .
d_gene: .
j_gene: TRBJ2-1
v_gene: TRBV29-1
CDR3aa: CSASLLQKQFF
CDR3nt: TGCAGCGCCTCCCTACTCCAGAAGCAGTTCTTC

abundance: many
d_gene: .
j_gene: TRBJ2-5
v_gene: TRBV29-1
CDR3aa: CSVRQEGETQYF
CDR3nt: TGCAGCGTTCGGCAGGAGGGAGAGACCCAGTACTTC

abundance: many
d_gene: .
j_gene: TRBJ2-1
v_gene: TRBV5-1
CDR3aa: CASSPGGEYNEQFF
CDR3nt: TGCGCCAGCAGCCCAGGGGGGGAATACAATGAGCAGTTCTTC

abundance: many
d_gene: TRBD1
j_gene: TRBJ2-4
v_gene: TRBV24-1
CDR3aa: CATSASDRDENIQYF
CDR3nt: TGTGCCACCAGTGCGTCCGACAGGGATGAAAACATTCAGTACTTC

abundance: many
d_gene: .
j_gene: TRBJ2-7
v_gene: TRBV7-2
CDR3aa: CASSLAWGASYEQYF
CDR3nt: TGTGCCAGCAGCTTAGCGTGGGGGGCTAGCTACGAGCAGTACTTC

abundance: few
d_gene: .
j_gene: TRBJ2-7
v_gene: TRBV12-3/TRBV12-4
CDR3aa: CASSFGRIYEQYF
CDR3nt: TGTGCCAGCAGTTTTGGGCGGATCTACGAGCAGTACTTC

abundance: many
d_gene: TRBD1
j_gene: TRBJ1-4
v_gene: TRBV11-2
CDR3aa: CASSLGQGAQLFF
CDR3nt: TGTGCCAGCAGCTTAGGACAGGGGGCCCAACTGTTTTTT

abundance: many
d_gene: .
j_gene: TRBJ2-3
v_gene: TRBV6-5
CDR3aa: CASSYSWDTSTDTQYF
CDR3nt: TGTGCCAGCAGTTACTCGTGGGACACTAGCACAGATACGCAGTATTTT

abundance: .
d_gene: TRBD2
j_gene: TRBJ2-1
v_gene: TRBV7-6
CDR3aa: CASSLRGPSGSFSDEQFF
CDR3nt: TGTGCCAGCAGCTTAAGAGGCCCTAGCGGGAGTTTTTCCGATGAGCAGTTCTTC

abundance: .
d_gene: TRBD1
j_gene: TRBJ2-7
v_gene: TRBV6-1
CDR3aa: CASTKRTGVSYEQYF
CDR3nt: TGTGCCAGCACCAAACGGACAGGAGTCTCCTACGAGCAGTACTTC

abundance: many
d_gene: .
j_gene: TRBJ2-1
v_gene: TRBV12-3/TRBV12-4
CDR3aa: CASSLAENNEQFF
CDR3nt: TGTGCCAGCAGTTTAGCGGAAAATAATGAGCAGTTCTTC

abundance: many
d_gene: .
j_gene: TRBJ2-5
v_gene: TRBV6-5
CDR3aa: CASRGPQETQYF
CDR3nt: TGTGCCAGCAGGGGACCACAAGAGACCCAGTACTTC

abundance: .
d_gene: .
j_gene: TRBJ2-1
v_gene: TRBV20-1
CDR3aa: CSASGLALNEQFF
CDR3nt: TGCAGTGCTAGCGGGCTAGCCCTCAATGAGCAGTTCTTC

abundance: many
d_gene: TRBD1
j_gene: TRBJ2-3
v_gene: TRBV7-8
CDR3aa: CASSGGQGRRDTQYF
CDR3nt: TGTGCCAGCAGCGGAGGACAGGGGCGGAGGGATACGCAGTATTTT

abundance: many
d_gene: TRBD1
j_gene: TRBJ2-7
v_gene: TRBV7-8
CDR3aa: CASSSTYRTGDYEQYF
CDR3nt: TGTGCCAGCAGCTCAACATATAGGACAGGGGACTACGAGCAGTACTTC

abundance: few
d_gene: TRBD2
j_gene: TRBJ2-4
v_gene: TRBV9
CDR3aa: CASSATSGSGIQYF
CDR3nt: TGTGCCAGCAGCGCGACTAGCGGGAGCGGCATTCAGTACTTC

abundance: .
d_gene: .
j_gene: TRBJ2-1
v_gene: TRBV15
CDR3aa: CATSSLAASYNEQFF
CDR3nt: TGTGCCACCAGCAGTTTAGCGGCCTCCTACAATGAGCAGTTCTTC

abundance: .
d_gene: .
j_gene: TRBJ2-7
v_gene: TRBV20-1
CDR3aa: CSAPSEMYEQYF
CDR3nt: TGCAGTGCTCCCAGTGAGATGTACGAGCAGTACTTC

abundance: few
d_gene: .
j_gene: TRBJ1-2
v_gene: TRBV29-1
CDR3aa: CSAHLVSNYGYTF
CDR3nt: TGCAGCGCCCATCTGGTCTCTAACTATGGCTACACCTTC

abundance: many
d_gene: .
j_gene: TRBJ2-2
v_gene: TRBV21-1
CDR3aa: CASSKADGSTGELFF
CDR3nt: TGTGCCAGCAGCAAAGCGGACGGATCCACCGGGGAGCTGTTTTTT

abundance: .
d_gene: .
j_gene: TRBJ2-5
v_gene: TRBV20-1
CDR3aa: CSARDFKDLGETQYF
CDR3nt: TGCAGTGCTAGAGATTTTAAGGACTTGGGTGAGACCCAGTACTTC

abundance: many
d_gene: .
j_gene: TRBJ2-1
v_gene: TRBV29-1
CDR3aa: CSGLVDEQFF
CDR3nt: TGCAGCGGGCTAGTGGATGAGCAGTTCTTC

abundance: few
d_gene: TRBD2
j_gene: TRBJ2-7
v_gene: TRBV7-8
CDR3aa: CASSLAASGNYEQYF
CDR3nt: TGTGCCAGCAGCTTAGCGGCTAGCGGAAATTACGAGCAGTACTTC

abundance: .
d_gene: TRBD2
j_gene: TRBJ2-5
v_gene: TRBV20-1
CDR3aa: CSASPSDGLDEETQYF
CDR3nt: TGCAGTGCTAGCCCCTCCGACGGACTAGATGAAGAGACCCAGTACTTC

abundance: .
d_gene: .
j_gene: TRBJ2-3
v_gene: TRBV10-3
CDR3aa: CAINGGTDTQYF
CDR3nt: TGTGCCATCAACGGGGGTACAGATACGCAGTATTTT

abundance: few
d_gene: .
j_gene: TRBJ1-4
v_gene: TRBV19
CDR3aa: CASSPIPIGGTEKLFF
CDR3nt: TGTGCCAGTAGTCCAATCCCGATCGGGGGGACTGAAAAACTGTTTTTT